The entry below gives a single TCR beta chain sequence along with its context. This entry belongs to a study of blood T cell repertoires in COVID-19. Study at large: COVID-19 samples, acute and convalescent, were from the United States, Italy and Spain. PBMCs, B-cell-depleted T cells, or T cells provided the cDNA or gDNA that made up the material.

Authors' data handling: Nucleated cell number was recorded as an estimate derived from reference gene primer amplification. Only in-frame clones appear in the TCRdb table, and some are missing; sequencing was by immunoSEQ multiplex PCR. From that table come the V and J calls and clone size; the DNA was used to work out D and trimming. The sample lists approximately 500,000 clones; roughly nine tenths were seen once. In germline, CDR1 is LNHDA, CDR2 SQIVND (reference sequence). The V end lost 3 bases, the J end lost 4 bases, and 9 bases lay between the germline ends. CDR3 size: 13 residues. During active infection, Seattle patients enrolled and were then monitored through disease.

The sequenced material came from peripheral blood. This sequence was found in a woman aged 45-65 years with COVID-19, enrolled during active disease. The J gene is TRBJ1-1, the V gene TRBV19, with D unresolved. CDR3 nucleotide sequence: TGTGCCAGTAGTATTCGGCCGGGCACTGAAGCTTTCTTT. It yields the protein CASSIRPGTEAFF.